The next 22 T cell receptor beta chains were all read from a single sample in a study of T cells in localized non-small cell lung cancer (dated by TCRdb to the early 2020s). Libraries were built with the immunoSEQ multiplex PCR assay. The clones in this table, taken by TCRdb from immuneACCESS, are in-frame only. Not every clone is retained; where verified, under half of the shortfall comes from an unresolved V gene, and the cause of the rest is unknown. The sample table shows approximately 46,000 clones, and about 86% are seen once. The leading ten clones occupy approximately 17% of the sample. Sequencing was performed on peripheral blood mononuclear cells, taken before any cancer treatment. These TCRs come from a man between 40 and 70 years old with stage III lung adenocarcinoma.

The DNA for the CDR3 is TGTGCCAGCAGTACTTCTAATCAGCCCCAGCATTTT. It encodes CASSTSNQPQHF. The V and J genes are TRBV6-5 and TRBJ1-5; no firm D call. The CDR3 is 12 amino acids. Between the trimmed V and J ends, which lost 5 bases and 4 bases, there was a span of 6 bases. CDR1 and CDR2 from the germline V gene are MNHEY and SVGAGI.

The V gene is TRBV19, the J gene TRBJ1-3; D gene unclear. Trimming took off 5 bases at V and 0 bases at J, with 5 bases between the two ends. The CDR3 is made up of 13 amino acids. The germline CDR1 and CDR2 sequences are LNHDA and SQIVND (reference sequence). In DNA form, the CDR3 reads TGTGCCAGTAGTTCGACCTCTGGAAACACCATATATTTT. Translating gives CASSSTSGNTIYF.

The chain employs TRBV7-3 and TRBJ1-1; possible D gene TRBD1, 6 bases. This CDR3 has 13 amino acids. CDR1 and CDR2 from the germline V gene are SGHTA and FQGTGA. Trimming took 6 bases from V and 3 from J, leaving 11 bases between them. CDR3 protein: CASRGAGDTEAFF. CDR3 in DNA: TGTGCCAGCAGGGGAGCAGGGGACACTGAAGCTTTCTTT.

CDR3 bases: TGCGCCAGCAGCCAAGGGCCGGACAGGGGCCATTTGAACACTGAAGCTTTCTTT. It codes for CASSQGPDRGHLNTEAFF. The chain uses TRBV4-1 and TRBJ1-1, with 9 positions matching TRBD1. Germline CDR1 and CDR2: MGHRA and YSYEKL. This CDR3 has 18 amino acids. The V and J ends lost 1 base and 0 bases, in that order; junction bases with no gene match: 9.

The genes are TRBV19 and TRBJ2-3; weak D call: TRBD1 (7 bases). Per germline, CDR1 LNHDA and CDR2 SQIVND (reference sequence). This CDR3 contains 14 residues. The V end was cut by 6 bases, the J end by 1 base, with 11 bases between. The CDR3 here is CASSGGGRTDTQYF. The CDR3 nucleotides are TGTGCCAGTAGCGGAGGGGGCCGCACAGATACGCAGTATTTT.

The CDR3: CASSQDPSDFYEQYF. CDR3 bases: TGCGCCAGCAGCCAAGATCCTTCAGATTTCTACGAGCAGTACTTC. The chain employs TRBV5-1 and TRBJ2-7; no definite D call. The CDR3 totals 15 residues. Trimming stripped 4 bases from V and 3 bases from J, with 17 bases between. Germline values: CDR1 SGHRS, CDR2 YFSETQ.

The rearrangement joins TRBV6-1 to TRBJ2-6; weak D call: TRBD1 (6 bases). Trimming stripped 8 bases from V and 12 bases from J, with 11 bases between. Germline V gene lookup returns CDR1 MNHNS and CDR2 SASEGT. The CDR3 runs to 11 residues. The DNA for the CDR3 is TGTGCCAGCGGCACAGGGCCCGTCCTGACTTTC. It codes for CASGTGPVLTF.

The chain joins TRBV28 to TRBJ2-1; D gene unclear. Germline CDR1 is MDHEN and CDR2 is SYDVKM. The CDR3 consists of 14 residues. V gave up 6 bases and J gave up 0 bases, with 9 bases separating them. The CDR3 DNA reads as TGTGCCAGCAGACCAGCCCGCTCCTACAATGAGCAGTTCTTC. This sequence encodes CASRPARSYNEQFF.

J is TRBJ2-2 and V is TRBV30; the D gene is possibly TRBD1 (5 bases). The V end was cut by 3 bases, the J end by 5 bases, with 13 bases between. Germline CDR1 reads GTSNPN; CDR2 reads SVGIG (reference sequence). The CDR3 is 14 residues long. CDR3 coding DNA: TGTGCCTGGAGAGGGGCAGTCCGAACCGGGGAGCTGTTTTTT. The encoded protein is CAWRGAVRTGELFF.

CDR3 DNA sequence: TGCAGCGCACAGGGAAGGATATCCTACGAGCAGTACTTC. It translates to CSAQGRISYEQYF. The V gene is TRBV29-1, the J gene TRBJ2-7; a possible D gene is TRBD1 (6 bases). The CDR3 runs 13 residues. Per the germline V gene, CDR1 is SQVTM and CDR2 is ANQGSEA. The V end was cut by 7 bases, the J end by 1 base, with 14 bases between.

The chain's CDR3 is CASSDRGYQETQYF. CDR3 nucleotides: TGTGCCAGCAGTGACAGGGGGTACCAAGAGACCCAGTACTTC. The gene calls are TRBV2 and TRBJ2-5, with 7 nucleotides matching TRBD1. The CDR3 consists of 14 residues. CDR1 and CDR2 from the germline V gene are SNHLY and FYNNEI. The J segment lost 0 bases and the V segment lost 3 bases, leaving 1 base of the junction unmatched.

This clone was detected a few times. The V gene is TRBV12-5, the J gene TRBJ1-1; D not certain. Germline V gene sequence: CDR1 LGHNT, CDR2 FRNRAP. The CDR3 consists of 14 residues. V shed 0 bases and J shed 1 base, with 6 bases lying between them. This CDR3 is CASGLVPKNTEAFF. The CDR3 nucleotides are TGTGCTAGTGGTTTGGTACCTAAGAACACTGAAGCTTTCTTT.

The CDR3 DNA follows: TGTGCCAGCAGCCAATTCAGGGAGGAGGTCTATGGCTACACCTTC. It specifies CASSQFREEVYGYTF. The genes are TRBV16 and TRBJ1-2; weak D call: TRBD1 (5 bases). This CDR3 contains 15 residues. Germline loops: CDR1 KGHSY, CDR2 FQNENV. Trimming left V 1 base short and J 4 bases short, with 13 bases between.

V and J are TRBV6-6 and TRBJ2-7, with 7 positions matching TRBD1. V trimming: 0 bases; J trimming: 5 bases; junction bases outside the gene matches: 7. Germline values: CDR1 MNHNY, CDR2 SVGAGI (reference sequence). This CDR3 spans 15 amino acids. The DNA for the CDR3 is TGTGCCAGCAGTTACTCGAGACAGGGAAATAACGAGCAGTACTTC. Amino acids: CASSYSRQGNNEQYF.

This chain links TRBV7-2 with TRBJ2-3; D perhaps matches TRBD1 (5 bases). Germline CDR1 and CDR2: SGHTA and FQGNSA. The CDR3 totals 15 residues. Deletions cut 2 bases from V and 1 base from J, with 10 bases between. The CDR3 protein is CASSLLVQGTDTQYF. DNA for the CDR3: TGTGCCAGCAGCTTATTGGTACAGGGCACAGATACGCAGTATTTT. Supplemented by reference TRBV7-2 and TRBJ2-3, the full variable domain reads GAGVSQSPSNKVTEKGKDVELRCDPISGHTALYWYRQSLGQGLEFLIYFQGNSAPDKSGLPSDRFSAERTGGSVSTLTIQRTQQEDSAVYLCASSLLVQGTDTQYFGPGTRLTVL.

The chain joins TRBV4-2 to TRBJ2-7, with a possible D match to TRBD1 (7 bases). The V gene's germline CDR1 is LGHNA and CDR2 YNFKEQ. V was trimmed by 1 base and J by 0 bases, leaving 10 bases between them. This CDR3 contains 15 residues. CDR3 residues: CASSQVRDSSYEQYF. As DNA, the CDR3 is TGTGCCAGCAGCCAAGTGCGGGACAGCTCCTACGAGCAGTACTTC.

In its sample, this clone was seen a few times. J is TRBJ1-6 and V is TRBV13; TRBD1 aligns across 9 bases. The V gene's germline CDR1 is PRHDT and CDR2 FYEKMQ (reference sequence). Trimming at V came to 1 base and at J to 10 bases, leaving 11 bases not matched to a gene. The CDR3 has 17 amino acids. CDR3 DNA sequence: TGTGCCAGCAGCTTAGCGCCGGGACAGGGAACGAAGTCACCCCTCCACTTT. This gives the protein CASSLAPGQGTKSPLHF.

The chain employs TRBV29-1 and TRBJ1-2; D gene uncertain. V was cut by 7 bases and J by 8 bases, with 17 bases left in between. Germline CDR1 SQVTM, CDR2 ANQGSEA. The CDR3 is made up of 12 amino acids. The CDR3, as DNA: TGCAGCGCCCAGACGCAGGCTTCCGGCTACACCTTC. This codes for CSAQTQASGYTF.

J is TRBJ2-7 and V is TRBV6-1, with D possibly called TRBD1 or TRBD2 (5 bases each). CDR3 length: 14 amino acids. V dropped 6 bases and J dropped 1 base, with 13 bases sitting between them. Germline V gene sequence: CDR1 MNHNS, CDR2 SASEGT. The CDR3 reads CASSHGTLSYEQYF. The CDR3 DNA reads as TGTGCCAGCAGCCATGGGACCCTTTCCTACGAGCAGTACTTC.

The rearrangement uses TRBV5-1 and TRBJ2-1; D is perhaps TRBD1 (7 bases). Trimming removed 2 bases at V and 5 bases at J, with 11 bases between. Germline CDR1 is SGHRS and CDR2 is YFSETQ. The CDR3 is 14 residues long. The CDR3, as DNA: TGCGCCAGCAGCTTCCAGGGGGGTAACAATGAGCAGTTCTTC. Translation gives CASSFQGGNNEQFF.

In nucleotides, the CDR3 is TGCGCCAGCAGCCGATCGACAGGGAATAACTATGGCTACACCTTC. Amino acids: CASSRSTGNNYGYTF. J is TRBJ1-2 and V is TRBV4-1; 7 bases map to TRBD1. CDR1 and CDR2 (germline): MGHRA, YSYEKL. V lost 4 bases, J lost 1 base, and 6 bases stayed unmatched. This CDR3 is 15 amino acids long.

Within the sample, this clone is large (0.1 to 1%). The V gene is TRBV2, the J gene TRBJ2-1, with 9 positions matching TRBD2. V lost 3 bases to trimming and J lost 9 bases; unmatched junction nucleotides: 3. The V gene's germline CDR1 is SNHLY and CDR2 FYNNEI. This CDR3 is 13 amino acids long. CDR3: CASSDGLAPEQFF. CDR3 DNA: TGTGCCAGCAGTGATGGACTAGCGCCTGAGCAGTTCTTC. Drawing the rest from reference TRBV2 and TRBJ2-1, the complete variable domain is EPEVTQTPSHQVTQMGQEVILRCVPISNHLYFYWYRQILGQKVEFLVSFYNNEISEKSEIFDDQFSVERPDGSNFTLKIRSTKLEDSAMYFCASSDGLAPEQFFGPGTRLTVL.